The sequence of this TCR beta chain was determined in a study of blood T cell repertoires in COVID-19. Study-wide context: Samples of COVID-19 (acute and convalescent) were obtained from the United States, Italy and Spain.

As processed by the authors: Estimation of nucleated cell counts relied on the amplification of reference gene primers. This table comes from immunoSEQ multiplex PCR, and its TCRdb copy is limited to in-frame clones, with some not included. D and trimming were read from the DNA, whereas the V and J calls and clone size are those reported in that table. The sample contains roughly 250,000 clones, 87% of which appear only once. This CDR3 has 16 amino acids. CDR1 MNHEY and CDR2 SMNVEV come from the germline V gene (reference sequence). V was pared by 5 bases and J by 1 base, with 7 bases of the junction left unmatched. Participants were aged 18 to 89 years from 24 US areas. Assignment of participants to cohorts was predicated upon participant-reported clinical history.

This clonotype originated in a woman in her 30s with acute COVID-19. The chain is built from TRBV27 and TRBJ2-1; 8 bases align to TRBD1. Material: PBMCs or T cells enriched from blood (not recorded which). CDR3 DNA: TGTGCCAGCAGTCCGCTGGACAGGGCATCCTACAATGAGCAGTTCTTC. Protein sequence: CASSPLDRASYNEQFF.